What follows is one TCR beta chain and its context. What it binds is not known. This record comes from a study of T cell responses to AZD1222 COVID-19 vaccine. Study outcomes and limitations: Females made up more of the donors, who were largely white British, and clonal diversity may have come out too low. An increase in Spike-specific TCR breadth and depth was observed after two AZD1222 doses.

This CDR3 comprises 17 residues. CDR1 and CDR2 (germline): SGHNT, YYREEE (reference sequence). Unmatched junction bases numbered 16, after V lost 3 bases and J lost 13 bases. Generated by immunoSEQ multiplex PCR, the TCRdb table keeps only in-frame clones and is missing some. The sample holds about 150,000 clones, 80% to 90% seen once. This chain joins TRBV5-4 and TRBJ2-1; 13 nucleotides align to TRBD2. The sequences come from peripheral blood, collected on day 0 of AZD1222 vaccination. This clonotype originated in an adult in good health. CDR3 bases: TGTGCCAGCAGCTCGGGGACTAGCGGGATTTATATCCCCGTACAGTTCTTC. This encodes CASSSGTSGIYIPVQFF.